This T cell receptor (beta chain) was identified in a study of blood T cell repertoires in COVID-19 (dated by TCRdb to about 2020). In the study overall: Samples covering the acute and convalescent phases of COVID-19 were provided by collaborators in the United States, Italy and Spain. The material from the prospective study consisted of cDNA or gDNA derived from T cells, B-cell-depleted T cells, or PBMCs. The dataset comprised deeply sampled blood TCRbeta repertoires from subjects exposed to, actively infected with, or recovered from COVID-19. The repertoires were released in a freely available public database meant as a resource for research on the immune response to SARS-CoV-2. The samples were drawn from the first 160 participants of the ongoing ImmuneRACE study and from 1,200 or so subjects provided by 6 global collaborators. The sample metadata nearly always contained a de-identified subject ID, COVID-19 status, age in years and sex. HLA class I and class II types, where available, came from metadata supplied by the sample provider rather than from assay-based typing. Summary of the overall study and its limitations: The amount of clinical and demographic metadata varied by source and participant and was provided uncurated.

V is reduced by 6 bases and J by 7 bases, leaving a spacing of 19 bases between them. The germline V gene (reference sequence) provides CDR1 MNHEY and CDR2 SMNVEV. From its cysteine to its phenylalanine, the CDR3 spans 15 amino acids. Of the read, only the CDR3 DNA is kept; its 45 bases are in frame from base 1. The collaborating institutions used their own protocols to collect whole blood in K2EDTA tubes. For TCRbeta analysis, collaborators shipped samples in one of three forms: frozen whole blood, isolated PBMCs, or DNA extracted from either of those sample types. About this clone itself: Its antigen target is currently unknown. Base qualities are not recorded, but no much larger clone differs from it by a single base.

The immunoSEQ Assay, a bias-controlled multiplex PCR, was used to amplify TCRbeta CDR3 regions from genomic DNA. Per the original workflow: Within the assay, amplification of reference gene primers was used to estimate how many nucleated cells each sample contained. Sequence reads were collapsed and filtered to measure the absolute abundance of every unique TCRbeta CDR3 rearrangement. Productive Simpson clonality was computed per sample as the square root of Simpson's diversity index over productive rearrangements. TCRdb provides this immuneACCESS table in a form limited to in-frame rearrangements. Some clones are lacking; in checked studies, under half of them reflect an unresolved V gene, and why the rest are absent is not known. From that table come the V and J calls and clone size; the DNA was used to work out D and trimming. The sample table shows approximately 430,000 clones, and roughly 88% are seen once. The top ten hold almost 1.5% of the sample.

The chain links TRBV27 with TRBJ2-1; the best D guess is TRBD2, with 7 bases matching. The TCR was taken from a woman in her 30s with active or convalescent COVID-19. The sequenced material came from peripheral blood. The DNA is as follows: TGTGCCAGCAGGCTAGTGGGGGGGGGCCCAAATGAGCAGTTCTTC. It specifies CASRLVGGGPNEQFF.